This TCR beta chain was identified during a study of vaccination effects on CD4 cells after COVID-19. About the research overall: Cultures of fewer than 2.5 million PBMC per well contained 9 to 10 IU/ml IL-2 plus 10 ug/ml peptides.

As regards this clone: Antigen: not known.

This CDR3 contains 14 residues. V shed 6 bases and J 5 bases; nucleotides not matched to a gene: 5. In germline, CDR1 is MNHEY, CDR2 SVGAGI. The table came from immunoSEQ multiplex PCR; TCRdb's copy has only in-frame clones and leaves some out. The sample records approximately 70,000 clones, around 69% being singletons. Culture proceeded for approximately 10 days, and CD4+ T cells were then isolated. Every participant took two doses of the BNT162b2 or mRNA-1273 vaccine. Nucleocapsid antibody tests were negative, and the vaccine recipients had no prior SARS-CoV-2 infection. Material: CD4+ T cells from PBMCs cultured without peptide, obtained after COVID-19 vaccination. The rearrangement joins TRBV6-5 to TRBJ2-5; 11 bases map to TRBD1. The origin of this receptor is a human donor who received a COVID-19 vaccine. CDR3 region: CASSRTGGWETQYF. CDR3 sequence (DNA): TGTGCCAGCAGCAGGACAGGGGGCTGGGAGACCCAGTACTTC.